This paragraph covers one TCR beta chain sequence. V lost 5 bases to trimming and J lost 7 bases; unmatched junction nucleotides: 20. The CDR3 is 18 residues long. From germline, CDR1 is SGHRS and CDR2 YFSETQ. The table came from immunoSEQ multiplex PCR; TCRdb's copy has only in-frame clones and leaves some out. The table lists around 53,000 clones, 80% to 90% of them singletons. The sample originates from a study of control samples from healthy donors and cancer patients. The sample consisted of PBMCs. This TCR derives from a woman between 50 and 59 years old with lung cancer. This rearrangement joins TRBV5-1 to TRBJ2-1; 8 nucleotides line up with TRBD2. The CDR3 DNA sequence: TGCGCCAGCAGTCAAGAGGTAGCGGGGCCTATTAGGGGGAATGAGCAGTTCTTC. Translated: CASSQEVAGPIRGNEQFF.